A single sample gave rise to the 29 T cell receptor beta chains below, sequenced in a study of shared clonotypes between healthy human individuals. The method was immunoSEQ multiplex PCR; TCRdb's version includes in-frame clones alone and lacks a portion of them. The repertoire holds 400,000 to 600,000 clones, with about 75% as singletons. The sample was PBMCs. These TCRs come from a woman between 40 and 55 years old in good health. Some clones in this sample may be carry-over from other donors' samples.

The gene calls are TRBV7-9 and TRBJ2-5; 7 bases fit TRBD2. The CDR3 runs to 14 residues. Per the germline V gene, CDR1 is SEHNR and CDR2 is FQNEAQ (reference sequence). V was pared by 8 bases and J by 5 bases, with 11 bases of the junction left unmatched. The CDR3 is CASRSSGALETQYF. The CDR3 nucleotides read TGTGCCAGCCGGTCTAGCGGAGCCTTGGAGACCCAGTACTTC.

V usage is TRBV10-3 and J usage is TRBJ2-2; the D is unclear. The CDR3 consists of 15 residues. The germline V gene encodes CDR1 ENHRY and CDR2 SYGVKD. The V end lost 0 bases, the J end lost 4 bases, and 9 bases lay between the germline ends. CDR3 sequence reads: CAISESVQSTGELFF. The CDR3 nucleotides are TGTGCCATCAGTGAGTCAGTACAGAGCACCGGGGAGCTGTTTTTT.

The CDR3 spells CARSPGLAGGRTDTQYF. The CDR3, as DNA: TGTGCCAGAAGCCCTGGACTAGCGGGAGGGCGCACAGATACGCAGTATTTT. V is TRBV5-3 and J is TRBJ2-3; 15 positions agree with TRBD2. TRBV5-3 is assigned to the ORF class and has an uncertain function. V trimming: 4 bases; J trimming: 1 base; junction bases outside the gene matches: 4. The CDR3 has 17 amino acids.

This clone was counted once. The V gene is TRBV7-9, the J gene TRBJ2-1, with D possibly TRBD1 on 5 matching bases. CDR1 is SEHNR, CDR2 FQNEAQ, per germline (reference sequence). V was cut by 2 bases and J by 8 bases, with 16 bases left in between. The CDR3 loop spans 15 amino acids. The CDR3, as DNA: TGTGCCAGCAGCTTAAACGGGCTAAGGGGCGATGAGCAGTTCTTC. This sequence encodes CASSLNGLRGDEQFF.

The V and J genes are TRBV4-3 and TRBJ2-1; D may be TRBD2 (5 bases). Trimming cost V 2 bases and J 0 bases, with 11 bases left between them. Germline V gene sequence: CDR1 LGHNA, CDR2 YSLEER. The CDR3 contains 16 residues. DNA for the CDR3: TGCGCCAGCAGCCAAACTAGGCGGAGCTCCTACAATGAGCAGTTCTTC. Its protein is CASSQTRRSSYNEQFF.

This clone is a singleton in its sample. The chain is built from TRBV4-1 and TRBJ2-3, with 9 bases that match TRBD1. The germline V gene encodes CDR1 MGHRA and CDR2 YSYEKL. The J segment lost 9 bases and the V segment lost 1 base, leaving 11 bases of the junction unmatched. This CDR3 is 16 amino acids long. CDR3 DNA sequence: TGCGCCAGCAGCCAAGGGGGACAGGGTCTTAGTTGGACGCAGTATTTT. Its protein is CASSQGGQGLSWTQYF.

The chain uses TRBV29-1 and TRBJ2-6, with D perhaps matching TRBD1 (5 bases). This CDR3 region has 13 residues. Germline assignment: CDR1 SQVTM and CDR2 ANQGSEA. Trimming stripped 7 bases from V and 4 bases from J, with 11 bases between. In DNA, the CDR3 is TGCAGCGCAGGGATGTCCGGGGCCAACGTCCTGACTTTC. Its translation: CSAGMSGANVLTF.

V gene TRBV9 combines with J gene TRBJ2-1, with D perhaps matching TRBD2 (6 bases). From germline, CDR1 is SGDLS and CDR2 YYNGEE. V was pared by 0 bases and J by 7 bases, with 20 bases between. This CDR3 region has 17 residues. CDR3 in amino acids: CASSVGLVGGLRNEQFF. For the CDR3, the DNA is TGTGCCAGCAGCGTAGGGCTCGTGGGAGGTCTACGTAATGAGCAGTTCTTC.

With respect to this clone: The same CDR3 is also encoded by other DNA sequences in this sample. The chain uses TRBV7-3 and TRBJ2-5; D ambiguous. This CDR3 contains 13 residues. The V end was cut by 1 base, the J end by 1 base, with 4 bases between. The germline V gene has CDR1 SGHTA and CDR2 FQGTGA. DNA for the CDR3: TGTGCCAGCAGCTTAAACCGCCAAGAGACCCAGTACTTC. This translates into CASSLNRQETQYF.

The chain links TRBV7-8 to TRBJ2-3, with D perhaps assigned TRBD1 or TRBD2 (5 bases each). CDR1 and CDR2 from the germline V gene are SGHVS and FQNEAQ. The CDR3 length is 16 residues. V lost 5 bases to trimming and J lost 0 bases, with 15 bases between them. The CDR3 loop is CASSVGTLSSTDTQYF. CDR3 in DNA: TGTGCCAGCAGCGTCGGGACCCTTTCCAGCACAGATACGCAGTATTTT.

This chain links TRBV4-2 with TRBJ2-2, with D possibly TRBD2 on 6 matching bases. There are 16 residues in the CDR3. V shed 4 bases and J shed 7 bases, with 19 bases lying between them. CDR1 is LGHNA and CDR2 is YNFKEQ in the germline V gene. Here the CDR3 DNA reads TGTGCCAGCAGCCTGTCACCGGGAGAGCGGGTCGGGGAGCTGTTTTTT. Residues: CASSLSPGERVGELFF.

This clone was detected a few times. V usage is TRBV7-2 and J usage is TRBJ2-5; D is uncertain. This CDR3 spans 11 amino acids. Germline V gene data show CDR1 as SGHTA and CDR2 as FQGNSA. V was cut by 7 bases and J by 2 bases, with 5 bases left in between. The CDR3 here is CASTDQETQYF. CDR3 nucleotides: TGTGCCAGCACCGATCAAGAGACCCAGTACTTC.

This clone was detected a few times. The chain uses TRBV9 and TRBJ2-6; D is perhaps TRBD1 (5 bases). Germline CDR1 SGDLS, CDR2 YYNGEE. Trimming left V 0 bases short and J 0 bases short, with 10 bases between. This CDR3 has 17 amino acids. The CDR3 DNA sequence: TGTGCCAGCAGCGTAGTCCCGACAGTCTCTGGGGCCAACGTCCTGACTTTC. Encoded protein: CASSVVPTVSGANVLTF.

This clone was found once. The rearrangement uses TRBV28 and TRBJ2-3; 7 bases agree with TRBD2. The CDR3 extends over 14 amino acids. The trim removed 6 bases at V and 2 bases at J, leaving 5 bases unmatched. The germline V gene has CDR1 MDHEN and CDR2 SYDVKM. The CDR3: CASRAGTSTDTQYF. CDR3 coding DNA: TGTGCCAGCAGAGCGGGAACCTCCACAGATACGCAGTATTTT.

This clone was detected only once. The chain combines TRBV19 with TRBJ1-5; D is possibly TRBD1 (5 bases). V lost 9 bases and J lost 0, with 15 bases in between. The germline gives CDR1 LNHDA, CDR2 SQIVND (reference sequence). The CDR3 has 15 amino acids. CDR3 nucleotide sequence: TGTGCCAGCTCCAGGGTGGGCTATAGCAATCAGCCCCAGCATTTT. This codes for CASSRVGYSNQPQHF.

The CDR3 loop reads CASKLAGEDNEQFF. CDR3 in DNA: TGTGCCAGTAAACTAGCGGGGGAAGACAATGAGCAGTTCTTC. This rearrangement joins TRBV27 to TRBJ2-1; 11 bases line up with TRBD2. This CDR3 contains 14 residues. Germline V lookup: CDR1 MNHEY, CDR2 SMNVEV (reference sequence). V lost 9 bases, J lost 5 bases, and 6 bases stayed unmatched.

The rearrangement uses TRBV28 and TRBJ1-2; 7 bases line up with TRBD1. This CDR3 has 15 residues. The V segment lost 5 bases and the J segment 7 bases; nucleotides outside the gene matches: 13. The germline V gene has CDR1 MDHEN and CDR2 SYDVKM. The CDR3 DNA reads TGTGCCAGCAGTCCTCACGGCAGGGGGGGAGGTGGCTACACCTTC. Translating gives CASSPHGRGGGGYTF.

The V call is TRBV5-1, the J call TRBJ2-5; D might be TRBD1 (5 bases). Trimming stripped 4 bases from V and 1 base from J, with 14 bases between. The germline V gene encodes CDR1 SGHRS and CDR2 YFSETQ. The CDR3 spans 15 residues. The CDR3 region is CASSIDTGTQETQYF. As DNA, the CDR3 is TGCGCCAGCAGCATCGATACAGGTACCCAAGAGACCCAGTACTTC.

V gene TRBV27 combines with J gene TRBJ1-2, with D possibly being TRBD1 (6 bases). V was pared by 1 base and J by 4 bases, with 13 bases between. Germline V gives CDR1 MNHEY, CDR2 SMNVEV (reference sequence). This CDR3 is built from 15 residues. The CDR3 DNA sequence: TGTGCCAGCAGTTTATTCGGACAGAACTTCTATGGCTACACCTTC. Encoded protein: CASSLFGQNFYGYTF.

CDR3 in DNA: TGTGCCAGCAGCCCTCCTGGGGGGGCGGGAGAATCCGAGCAGTACTTC. Translated: CASSPPGGAGESEQYF. The rearrangement links TRBV13 to TRBJ2-7; TRBD2 might be the D (7 bases). CDR1 and CDR2 from the germline V gene are PRHDT and FYEKMQ (reference sequence). This CDR3 contains 16 residues. Trimming stripped 5 bases from V and 6 bases from J, with 23 bases between.

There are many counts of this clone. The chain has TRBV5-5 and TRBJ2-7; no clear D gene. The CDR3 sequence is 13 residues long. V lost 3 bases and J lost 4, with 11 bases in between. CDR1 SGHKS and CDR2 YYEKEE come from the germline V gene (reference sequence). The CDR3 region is CASSYEWRYEQYF. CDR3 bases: TGTGCCAGCAGCTACGAATGGCGGTACGAGCAGTACTTC.

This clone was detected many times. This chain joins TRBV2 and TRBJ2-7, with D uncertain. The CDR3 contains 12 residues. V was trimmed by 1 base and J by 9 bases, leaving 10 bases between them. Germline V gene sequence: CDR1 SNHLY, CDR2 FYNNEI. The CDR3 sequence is CASSEGATSQYF. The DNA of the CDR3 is TGTGCCAGCAGTGAAGGGGCTACGTCGCAGTACTTC.

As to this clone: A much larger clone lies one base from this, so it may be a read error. The DNA for the CDR3 is TGTGCCAGCAGGCTAGCGGGACAAGAGACCCAGTACTTC. As protein: CASRLAGQETQYF. The chain employs TRBV6-1 and TRBJ2-5, with 9 bases lining up with TRBD2. Germline V gene data show CDR1 as MNHNS and CDR2 as SASEGT. The CDR3 has 13 amino acids. V lost 6 bases to trimming and J lost 2 bases; unmatched junction nucleotides: 1.

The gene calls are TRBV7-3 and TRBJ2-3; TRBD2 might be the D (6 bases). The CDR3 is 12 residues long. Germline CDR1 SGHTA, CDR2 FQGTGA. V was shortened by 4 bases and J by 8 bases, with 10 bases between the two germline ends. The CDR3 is CASSSPAGTQYF. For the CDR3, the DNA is TGTGCCAGCAGCTCCCCAGCGGGTACGCAGTATTTT.

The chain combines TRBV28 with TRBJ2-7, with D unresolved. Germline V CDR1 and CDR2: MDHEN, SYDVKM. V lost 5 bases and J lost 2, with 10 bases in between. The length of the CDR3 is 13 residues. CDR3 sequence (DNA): TGTGCCAGCAGTCTCGACTGGACCTACGAGCAGTACTTC. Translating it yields CASSLDWTYEQYF.

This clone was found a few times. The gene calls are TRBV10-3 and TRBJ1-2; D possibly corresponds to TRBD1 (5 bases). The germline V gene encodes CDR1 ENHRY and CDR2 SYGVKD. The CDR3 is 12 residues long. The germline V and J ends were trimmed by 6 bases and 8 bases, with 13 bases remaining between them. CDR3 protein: CAIRGRDDGYTF. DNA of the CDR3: TGTGCCATCAGGGGGCGCGACGACGGCTACACCTTC.

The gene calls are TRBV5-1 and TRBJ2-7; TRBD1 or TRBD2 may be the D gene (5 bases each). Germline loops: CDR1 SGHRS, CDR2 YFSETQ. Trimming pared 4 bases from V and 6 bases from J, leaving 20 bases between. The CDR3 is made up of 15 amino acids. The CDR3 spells CASSPSGSQSREQYF. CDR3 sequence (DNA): TGCGCCAGCAGCCCATCAGGGAGCCAATCCCGCGAGCAGTACTTC. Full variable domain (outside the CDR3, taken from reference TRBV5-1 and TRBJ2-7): KAGVTQTPRYLIKTRGQQVTLSCSPISGHRSVSWYQQTPGQGLQFLFEYFSETQRNKGNFPGRFSGRQFSNSRSEMNVSTLELGDSALYLCASSPSGSQSREQYFGPGTRLTVT.

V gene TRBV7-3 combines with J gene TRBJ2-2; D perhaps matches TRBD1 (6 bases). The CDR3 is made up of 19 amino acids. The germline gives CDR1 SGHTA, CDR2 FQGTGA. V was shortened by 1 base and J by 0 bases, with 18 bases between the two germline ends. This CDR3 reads CASSLSPPGQITNTGELFF. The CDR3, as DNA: TGTGCCAGCAGCTTAAGCCCCCCCGGACAGATTACGAACACCGGGGAGCTGTTTTTT.

The chain's CDR3 is CSVEDWGMETQYF. The CDR3 DNA reads TGCAGCGTTGAAGATTGGGGGATGGAGACCCAGTACTTC. The rearrangement joins TRBV29-1 to TRBJ2-5; D may be TRBD1 or TRBD2 (5 bases each). Germline-derived CDR1 and CDR2 are SQVTM and ANQGSEA. The CDR3 is made up of 13 amino acids. The V end lost 0 bases, the J end lost 5 bases, and 10 bases lay between the germline ends.